This entry lists 7 T cell receptor beta chains sequenced from one sample in a study of shared clonotypes between healthy human individuals (dated by TCRdb to the early 2020s). Preparation of the library involved the immunoSEQ multiplex PCR assay. Here the immuneACCESS table is served through TCRdb, limited to in-frame sequences with V and J called. Missing clones are a known gap in these copies; in checked studies unresolved V genes cover under half, and the rest lacks a known reason. The sample includes millions of clones, with 90% to 95% observed a single time. The top ten clones comprise 0.1% to 0.15% of the sample. Input material: naive CD4+ T cells sorted from blood. The cell subset or site label here, explained by the study, means: CD45RA+ positively selected. The receptors shown here come from a young man in good health.

This sequence joins TRBV5-1 and TRBJ2-2; TRBD2 matches 11 bases. From germline, CDR1 is SGHRS and CDR2 YFSETQ. The CDR3 has 15 amino acids. With V trimmed by 2 bases and J by 7 bases, 4 bases remained unmatched. The CDR3 bases are TGCGCCAGCAGCTTTAGCGGGAGGGCGAACGGGGAGCTGTTTTTT. Its protein is CASSFSGRANGELFF.

The CDR3 spells CASSLVQFHEQFF. CDR3 in DNA: TGTGCCAGCAGCTTAGTACAGTTCCATGAGCAGTTCTTC. The chain employs TRBV7-9 and TRBJ2-1; D gene uncertain. Looked up from germline, CDR1 is SEHNR and CDR2 is FQNEAQ (reference sequence). CDR3 size: 13 residues. Trimming removed 1 base from V and 8 bases from J, with 9 bases in between.

J is TRBJ1-1 and V is TRBV28; TRBD1 might be the D (6 bases). CDR1 and CDR2 (germline): MDHEN, SYDVKM. The CDR3 consists of 13 residues. V gave up 5 bases and J gave up 6 bases, with 13 bases separating them. In nucleotides, the CDR3 is TGTGCCAGCAGTACTCCAGGGGAACCTGAAGCTTTCTTT. Translation: CASSTPGEPEAFF. The full variable domain, rest sourced from reference TRBV28 and TRBJ1-1, is DVKVTQSSRYLVKRTGEKVFLECVQDMDHENMFWYRQDPGLGLRLIYFSYDVKMKEKGDIPEGYSVSREKKERFSLILESASTNQTSMYLCASSTPGEPEAFFGQGTRLTVV.

V is TRBV5-1 and J is TRBJ1-2; D ambiguous. Deletions cut 4 bases from V and 4 bases from J, with 20 bases between. The germline V gene has CDR1 SGHRS and CDR2 YFSETQ. The CDR3 runs to 16 residues. CDR3 residues: CASSPPGQMAPYGYTF. As DNA, the CDR3 is TGCGCCAGCAGCCCGCCGGGCCAAATGGCCCCCTATGGCTACACCTTC.

The rearrangement links TRBV2 to TRBJ1-4; the match to TRBD1 covers 7 bases. Germline CDR1 is SNHLY and CDR2 is FYNNEI. V trimming: 7 bases; J trimming: 1 base; junction bases outside the gene matches: 6. The CDR3 spans 15 residues. The DNA of the CDR3 is TGTGCCAGCAAAACCCAGGGGGTAACTAATGAAAAACTGTTTTTT. Translating it yields CASKTQGVTNEKLFF.

V and J are TRBV2 and TRBJ2-5; D not certain. V was clipped by 6 bases and J by 10 bases, with 9 bases between them. The CDR3 has 10 amino acids. Germline CDR1 and CDR2: SNHLY and FYNNEI. The DNA of the CDR3 is TGTGCCAGCAGGGTTAATGACCAGTACTTC. Residues: CASRVNDQYF.

The gene calls are TRBV5-5 and TRBJ1-1; no reliable D call. There are 15 residues in the CDR3. Deletions cut 0 bases from V and 5 bases from J, with 14 bases between. The germline V gene encodes CDR1 SGHKS and CDR2 YYEKEE (reference sequence). The CDR3 spells CASSLGGTLRTEAFF. CDR3 bases: TGTGCCAGCAGCTTGGGGGGTACTTTGAGGACTGAAGCTTTCTTT.